Below, 17 T cell receptor beta chains from the same sample are listed, as sequenced in a study of CXCR3-negative and CXCR3-positive naive CD8 T cells. No cognate antigen is known for these TCRs. The TRB cDNA libraries were prepared by 5' RACE with UMI labels. One entry per CDR3 protein, without DNA, is what TCRdb gives after re-calling the 5' RACE reads. There are more than 75,000 distinct CDR3 sequences in the sample, with 0.62% held by the top ten. Broader study findings: Naive cells that were CXCR3-positive had more hydrophobic TRB CDR3s (compared with CXCR3-negative naive cells).

Input material: naive CXCR3+ CD8+ T cells from blood. The sample's subset: CD45RO-CCR7+CD27+CD95- naive CD8+ T cells expressing CXCR3 (TNR3+). Every receptor here comes from a human donor in good health. Some clones in this sample may be carry-over from other donors' samples.

V and J are TRBV28 and TRBJ2-4. The germline gives CDR1 MDHEN, CDR2 SYDVKM. The CDR3 loop spans 13 amino acids. CDR3 amino acids: CASSWDGKNIQYF.

The chain employs TRBV12-3 or TRBV12-4 and TRBJ2-2; the TCRdb D gene call, TRBD1, has no DNA to confirm it. The CDR3 extends over 20 amino acids. The CDR3 loop is CASRTNPLGGEESSAGELFF.

V and J are TRBV12-3 or TRBV12-4 and TRBJ1-2. The CDR3 has 11 amino acids. The CDR3 loop is CASSSSYGYTF.

The V and J genes are TRBV6-2 or TRBV6-3 and TRBJ2-7; without DNA, the TCRdb call of TRBD2 cannot be checked. This CDR3 contains 15 residues. Germline loops: CDR1 MNHEY, CDR2 SVGEGT. The CDR3 region is CASSLGGGPYYEQYF.

The rearrangement joins TRBV20-1 to TRBJ2-3; TCRdb picks TRBD2, but there is no DNA to check that call. CDR3 size: 15 residues. Germline V gives CDR1 DFQATT, CDR2 SNEGSKA (reference sequence). CDR3: CSAPGLAGFTDTQYF.

The rearrangement joins TRBV5-1 to TRBJ2-3; the TCRdb call, TRBD1, lacks DNA for checking. Per the germline V gene, CDR1 is SGHRS and CDR2 is YFSETQ. CDR3 length: 15 residues. CDR3 amino acids: CASSFKPGGPDTQYF.

The chain employs TRBV5-1 and TRBJ1-3; TCRdb's D gene call, TRBD1, goes unchecked for lack of DNA. This CDR3 is built from 16 residues. The germline gives CDR1 SGHRS, CDR2 YFSETQ. The CDR3: CASSRPDRENGNTIYF.

The V gene is TRBV20-1, the J gene TRBJ2-7; without DNA, the TCRdb call of TRBD2 cannot be checked. CDR3 size: 15 residues. Germline V gene lookup returns CDR1 DFQATT and CDR2 SNEGSKA (reference sequence). The CDR3 reads CSAYLPSGALYEQYF.

The CDR3 sequence: CASSEGQGRGETQYF. The chain is built from TRBV25-1 and TRBJ2-5; TCRdb designates TRBD1, a call that cannot be tested without DNA. The CDR3 contains 15 residues. In germline, CDR1 is MGHDK, CDR2 SYGVNS.

The chain links TRBV6-6 to TRBJ2-5; as DNA is missing, the TRBD1 call by TCRdb cannot be tested. The CDR3 length is 15 residues. CDR1 and CDR2 (germline): MNHNY, SVGAGI (reference sequence). CDR3 region: CASGPGDRVASTQYF.

This chain connects TRBV5-5 to TRBJ2-3; no DNA is available, so the TRBD2 call from TCRdb remains unchecked. This CDR3 comprises 15 residues. Germline loops: CDR1 SGHKS, CDR2 YYEKEE (reference sequence). Here the CDR3 reads CASSPEGASTDTQYF.

This sequence joins TRBV6-5 and TRBJ1-1. Germline V gene lookup returns CDR1 MNHEY and CDR2 SVGAGI. This CDR3 is built from 13 residues. CDR3 amino acids: CASSLDGNTEAFF.

This chain uses TRBV6-6 with TRBJ1-1. The CDR3 is 13 residues long. Germline loops: CDR1 MNHNY, CDR2 SVGAGI (reference sequence). CDR3: CASTNNAGTEAFF.

J is TRBJ2-7 and V is TRBV29-1; TCRdb indicates TRBD1, and absent DNA this call remains unverified. This CDR3 is 12 amino acids long. Germline CDR1 is SQVTM and CDR2 is ANQGSEA. The CDR3 is CSGLPGTGAQYF.

This chain uses TRBV12-3 or TRBV12-4 with TRBJ2-1; TCRdb designates TRBD2, a call that cannot be tested without DNA. The CDR3 has 15 residues. CDR3 loop: CASSFLGRADNEQFF.

The rearrangement links TRBV6-1 to TRBJ2-5; TCRdb picks TRBD2, but there is no DNA to check that call. Germline lookup yields CDR1 MNHNS and CDR2 SASEGT. The CDR3 consists of 17 residues. The chain's CDR3 is CASSEGFGGGDQETQYF.

The V call is TRBV9, the J call TRBJ2-1; TCRdb outputs TRBD2, but without DNA this stays unchecked. The germline CDR1 and CDR2 sequences are SGDLS and YYNGEE. The CDR3 loop spans 15 amino acids. The CDR3 sequence: CASSVSGSIGNEQFF.